Below are 9 T cell receptor beta chains sequenced from a single sample in a study of tissue T cells after allogeneic stem cell transplantation. Using immunoSEQ multiplex PCR, the repertoire was profiled, and TCRdb retains in-frame clones only, with some absent. This table holds 4,000 or so clones, 50% found once. Noted time point: mouse harvest day 7 after allogeneic transplant. Tail vein injection delivered 10^7 T-cell-depleted bone marrow cells and 10^6 splenic CD5+ T cells. Sequencing was performed on gut tissue. Source of these receptors: a female BALB/c mouse given C57BL/6 T cells with graft-versus-host disease after an allogeneic hematopoietic cell transplant.

Of note for this clone: The germline and genes are mouse ones. With the read ending 1 residue before the CDR3 end, the germline J gene is used to fill in that end. This rearrangement joins TRBV3 to TRBJ2-3; D might be TRBD1 (7 bases). Germline V gives CDR1 SNHLY, CDR2 FYNGKV (reference sequence). The CDR3 is 15 amino acids. V shed 5 bases and J shed 0 bases, with 12 bases lying between them. The sequenced CDR3 bases are TGTGCCAGCAGCGCCAGGGGGACTAGTGCAGAAACGCTGTAT. This gives the protein CASSARGTSAETLY. In full, the CDR3 is CASSARGTSAETLYF. The entire variable domain, with the rest obtained from reference TRBV3 and TRBJ2-3, is as follows: GPKVLQIPSHQIIDMGQMVTLNCDPVSNHLYFYWYKQILGQQMEFLVNFYNGKVMEKSKLFKDQFSVERPDGSYFTLKIQPTALEDSAVYFCASSARGTSAETLYFGSGTRLTVL.

The sample holds a few counts of this clone. Any gene name here is a mouse gene name. The sequenced fragment ends 1 residue before the CDR3 boundary, so the rest is inferred from the germline J gene. The chain combines TRBV13-1 with TRBJ2-7; TRBD2 matches 12 bases. The germline CDR1 and CDR2 sequences are NSHNY and SYGAGN. The CDR3 contains 14 residues. Unmatched junction bases numbered 7, after V lost 5 bases and J lost 7 bases. The covered CDR3 bases are TGTGCCAGCAGGGCCGGGACTGGGGGGACCGAACAGTAC. Translation gives CASRAGTGGTEQY. The entire CDR3 protein is CASRAGTGGTEQYF.

Worth noting for this clone: Gene and germline names: mouse. From the germline J gene comes the end of the CDR3, since the read stops 1 residue before it. The chain employs TRBV26 and TRBJ2-5, with 7 bases that match TRBD1. Germline assignment: CDR1 KGHPV and CDR2 FQNQEV (reference sequence). This CDR3 contains 13 residues. V was pared by 1 base and J by 5 bases, with 0 bases of the junction left unmatched. CDR3 bases read: TGTGCCAGCAGTCTGTACAGGGGAGACACCCAGTAC. It translates to CASSLYRGDTQY. The CDR3, in full, reads CASSLYRGDTQYF.

A word on this clone: Each gene name is a mouse one. Read data end 1 residue before the CDR3 end; the end is taken from the germline J gene. The chain links TRBV3 to TRBJ2-5; 8 nucleotides agree with TRBD1. In germline, CDR1 is SNHLY, CDR2 FYNGKV (reference sequence). The CDR3 length is 14 residues. Losses at the gene ends were 5 bases for V and 2 bases for J; bases not matched to a gene: 3. Here the CDR3 reads CASSPTGVQDTQYF. The CDR3 DNA, read in part, is TGTGCCAGCAGCCCGACAGGGGTCCAAGACACCCAGTAC.

With respect to this clone: Here the gene names and germline are mouse. The observed sequence ends 1 residue before the CDR3 terminus, with the missing tail filled in from the germline J gene. V usage is TRBV26 and J usage is TRBJ1-3; D is perhaps TRBD1 (5 bases). CDR1 is KGHPV, CDR2 FQNQEV, per germline (reference sequence). Trimming removed 0 bases from V and 2 bases from J, with 11 bases in between. This CDR3 is 16 amino acids long. Incomplete CDR3 DNA: TGTGCCAGCAGTCTGTCACCAGGGAGGGCTGGAAATACGCTCTAT. It yields the protein CASSLSPGRAGNTLY. The whole CDR3 sequence reads CASSLSPGRAGNTLYF.

A note on this clone: Germline and genes here are mouse. The CDR3 here is CASSPGTGGNTLYF. CDR3 DNA, as far as it was read: TGTGCCAGCAGCCCCGGGACAGGTGGAAATACGCTCTAT. The rearrangement uses TRBV4 and TRBJ1-3; 8 bases are a match to TRBD1. The CDR3 is cut off 1 residue early in the read; its end comes from the germline J gene. The CDR3 loop spans 14 amino acids. CDR1 is LGHDT, CDR2 YNNKQL, per germline (reference sequence). J gave up 3 bases and V 5 bases, and 3 bases lay outside the gene matches. Drawing the rest from reference TRBV4 and TRBJ1-3, the complete variable domain is ETAVFQTPNYHVTQVGNEVSFNCKQTLGHDTMYWYKQDSKKLLKIMFSYNNKQLIVNETVPRRFSPQSSDKAHLNLRIKSVEPEDSAVYLCASSPGTGGNTLYFGEGSRLIVV.

Regarding this clone: Mouse gene names and germline throughout. The read halts 1 residue ahead of the CDR3 end, with the missing end drawn from the germline J gene. The rearrangement uses TRBV1 and TRBJ2-5, with D tentatively TRBD2 (6 bases). Germline V gene sequence: CDR1 NSQYPW, CDR2 LRSPGD (reference sequence). The CDR3 contains 15 residues. V lost 0 bases, J lost 1 base, and 8 bases lay in between. Here the CDR3 reads CTCSADWGHQDTQYF. Partial CDR3 DNA: TGCACCTGCAGTGCAGACTGGGGTCACCAAGACACCCAGTAC.

This clone is labeled as large (0.1 to 1%). Gene names are the mouse ones. The sequence runs out 1 residue before the end of the CDR3; the remainder is reconstructed from the germline J gene. This sequence joins TRBV13-2 and TRBJ2-7; 8 bases fit TRBD2. This CDR3 contains 10 residues. The V segment lost 9 bases and the J segment 5 bases; nucleotides outside the gene matches: 1. Germline lookup yields CDR1 NNHNN and CDR2 SYGAGS (reference sequence). The CDR3 bases that were read are TGTGCCAAACTGGGGGATGAACAGTAC. Amino acid sequence: CAKLGDEQY. The full CDR3 sequence reads CAKLGDEQYF.

To note about this clone: The genes and germline here are from mouse. The CDR3 region is CASSGGDSSYEQYF. CDR3 DNA, as far as it was read: TGTGCTAGCAGTGGGGGAGACAGCTCCTATGAACAGTAC. J is TRBJ2-7 and V is TRBV17, with D possibly being TRBD1 or TRBD2 (5 bases each). The read terminates 1 residue ahead of where the CDR3 ends, so the germline J gene completes it. This CDR3 has 14 residues. Trimming stripped 5 bases from V and 0 bases from J, with 11 bases between. Germline V gene data show CDR1 as MNHDT and CDR2 as YYDKIL.